This section outlines one TCR beta chain sequence together with its context. The data are from a study of blood T cell repertoires in COVID-19. As processed by the authors: For nucleated cells, counts were estimated from reference gene primer amplification. Assay: immunoSEQ multiplex PCR; the TCRdb copy retains only in-frame clones and omits some. From that table come the V and J calls and clone size; the DNA was used to work out D and trimming. The sample includes around 200,000 clones, about nine tenths seen only once; the top ten take about 7%. CDR3 size: 15 residues. Between the trimmed V and J ends, which lost 2 bases and 0 bases, there was a span of 11 bases. Germline assignment: CDR1 SGHRS and CDR2 YFSETQ.

The chain is built from TRBV5-1 and TRBJ1-1; D not certain. The source material was peripheral blood. This sequence was found in a man between 40 and 49 years old with acute or convalescent COVID-19. The CDR3 reads CASSFRGPMNTEAFF. The CDR3 DNA sequence: TGCGCCAGCAGCTTCCGCGGGCCTATGAACACTGAAGCTTTCTTT.